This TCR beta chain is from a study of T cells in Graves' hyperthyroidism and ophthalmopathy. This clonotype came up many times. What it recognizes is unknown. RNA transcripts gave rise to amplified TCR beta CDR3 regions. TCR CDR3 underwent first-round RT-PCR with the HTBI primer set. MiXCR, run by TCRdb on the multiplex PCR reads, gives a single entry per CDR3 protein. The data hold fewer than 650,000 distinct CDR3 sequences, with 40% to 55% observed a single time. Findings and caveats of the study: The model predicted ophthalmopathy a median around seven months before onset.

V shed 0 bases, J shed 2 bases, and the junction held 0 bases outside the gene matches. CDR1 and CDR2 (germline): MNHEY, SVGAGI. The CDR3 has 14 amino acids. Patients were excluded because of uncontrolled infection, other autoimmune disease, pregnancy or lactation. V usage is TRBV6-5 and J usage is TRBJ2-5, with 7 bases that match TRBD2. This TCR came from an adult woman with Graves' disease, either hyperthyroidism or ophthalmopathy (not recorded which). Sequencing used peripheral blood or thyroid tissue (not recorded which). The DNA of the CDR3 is TGTGCCAGCAGTTACTCGGGACTACAAGAGACCCAGTACTTC. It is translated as CASSYSGLQETQYF.